This T cell receptor beta chain was identified during a study of T cell responses to AZD1222 COVID-19 vaccine. The CDR3 covers 15 residues. Trimming stripped 0 bases from V and 0 bases from J, with 9 bases between. Germline loops: CDR1 MGHRA, CDR2 YSYEKL. Sequencing was performed with immunoSEQ multiplex PCR; in TCRdb, only in-frame clones are kept and a portion is missing. The repertoire has some 160,000 clones, 85% to 95% of them found once; the top ten carry around 0.96%. Sequenced material: peripheral blood, taken on day 0 of AZD1222 vaccination. The source is an adult in good health. V usage is TRBV4-1 and J usage is TRBJ2-7; D call uncertain. The CDR3 DNA reads as TGCGCCAGCAGCCAAGACCAGATAAGCTCCTACGAGCAGTACTTC. Amino acids: CASSQDQISSYEQYF.